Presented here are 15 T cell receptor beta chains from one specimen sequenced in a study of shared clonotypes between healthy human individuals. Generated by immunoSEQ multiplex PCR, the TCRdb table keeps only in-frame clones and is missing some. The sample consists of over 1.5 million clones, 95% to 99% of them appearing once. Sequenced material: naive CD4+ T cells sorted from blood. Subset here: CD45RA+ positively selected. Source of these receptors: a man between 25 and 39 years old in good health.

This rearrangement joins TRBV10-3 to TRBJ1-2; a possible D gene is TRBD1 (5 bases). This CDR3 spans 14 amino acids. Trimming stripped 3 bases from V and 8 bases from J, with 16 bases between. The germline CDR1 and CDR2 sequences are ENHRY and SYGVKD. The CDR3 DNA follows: TGTGCCATCAGTGAAGGGGAGCCCATGGGAGGCTACACCTTC. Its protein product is CAISEGEPMGGYTF.

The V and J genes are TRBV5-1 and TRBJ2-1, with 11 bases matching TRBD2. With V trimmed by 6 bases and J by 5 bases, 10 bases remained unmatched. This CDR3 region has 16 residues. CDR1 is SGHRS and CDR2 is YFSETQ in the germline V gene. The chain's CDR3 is CASTRPAGLADNEQFF. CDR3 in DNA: TGCGCCAGCACCAGACCCGCGGGACTAGCGGACAATGAGCAGTTCTTC.

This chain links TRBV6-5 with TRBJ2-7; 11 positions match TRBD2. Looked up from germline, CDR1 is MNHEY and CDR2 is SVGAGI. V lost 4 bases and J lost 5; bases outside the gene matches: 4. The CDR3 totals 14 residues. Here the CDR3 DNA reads TGTGCCAGCAGTTTAGCGGGGGGGCGGGACGAGCAGTACTTC. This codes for CASSLAGGRDEQYF.

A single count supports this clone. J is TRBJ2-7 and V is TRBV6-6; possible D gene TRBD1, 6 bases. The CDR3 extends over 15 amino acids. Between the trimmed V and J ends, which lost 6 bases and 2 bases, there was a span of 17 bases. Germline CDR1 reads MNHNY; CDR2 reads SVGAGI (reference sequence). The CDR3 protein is CASSRPDRPPYEQYF. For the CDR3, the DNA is TGTGCCAGCAGCCGACCGGACAGACCGCCCTACGAGCAGTACTTC.

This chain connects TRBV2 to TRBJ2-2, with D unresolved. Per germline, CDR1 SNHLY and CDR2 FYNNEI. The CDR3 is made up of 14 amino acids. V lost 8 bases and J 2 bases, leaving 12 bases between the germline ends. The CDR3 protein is CASLGQTNTGELFF. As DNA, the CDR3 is TGTGCCAGCCTCGGGCAGACAAACACCGGGGAGCTGTTTTTT.

This chain's CDR3 is CASSRYIGLNEQFF. Written as DNA, the CDR3 is TGTGCCAGCAGCAGATACATAGGGCTAAATGAGCAGTTCTTC. This chain links TRBV11-2 with TRBJ2-1, with D unclear. This CDR3 is 14 amino acids long. The V end was cut by 5 bases, the J end by 7 bases, with 15 bases between. CDR1 SGHAT and CDR2 FQNNGV come from the germline V gene.

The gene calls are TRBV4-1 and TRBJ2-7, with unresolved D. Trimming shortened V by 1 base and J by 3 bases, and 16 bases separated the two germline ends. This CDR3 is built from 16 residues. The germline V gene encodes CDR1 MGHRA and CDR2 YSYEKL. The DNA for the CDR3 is TGCGCCAGCAGCCAAGGTTCCAGGCGAGACCTCTACGAGCAGTACTTC. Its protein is CASSQGSRRDLYEQYF.

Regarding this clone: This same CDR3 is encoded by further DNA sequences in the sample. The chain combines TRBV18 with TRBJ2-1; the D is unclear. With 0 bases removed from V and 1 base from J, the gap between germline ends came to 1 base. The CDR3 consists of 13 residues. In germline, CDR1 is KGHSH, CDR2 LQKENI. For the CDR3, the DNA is TGTGCCAGCTCACCACCGTCCTACAATGAGCAGTTCTTC. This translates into CASSPPSYNEQFF.

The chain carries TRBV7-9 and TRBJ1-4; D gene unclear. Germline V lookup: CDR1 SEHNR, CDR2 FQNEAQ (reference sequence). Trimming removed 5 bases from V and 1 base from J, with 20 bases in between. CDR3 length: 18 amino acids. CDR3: CASSPIERLYLTNEKLFF. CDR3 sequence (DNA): TGTGCCAGCAGCCCAATTGAGAGGTTGTATTTAACTAATGAAAAACTGTTTTTT.

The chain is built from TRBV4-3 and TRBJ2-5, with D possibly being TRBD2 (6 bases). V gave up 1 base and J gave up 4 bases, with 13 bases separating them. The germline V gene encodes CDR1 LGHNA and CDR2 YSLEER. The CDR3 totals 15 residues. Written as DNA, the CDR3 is TGCGCCAGCAGCCAAGCCCCCGGGGGTCGAGAGACCCAGTACTTC. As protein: CASSQAPGGRETQYF.

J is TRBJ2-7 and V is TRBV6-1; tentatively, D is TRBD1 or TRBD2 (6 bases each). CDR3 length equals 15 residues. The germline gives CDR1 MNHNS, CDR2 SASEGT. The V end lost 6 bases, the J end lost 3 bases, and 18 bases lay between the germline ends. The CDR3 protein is CASSESGGRIYEQYF. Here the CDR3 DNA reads TGTGCCAGCAGCGAGAGTGGGGGGCGCATCTACGAGCAGTACTTC.

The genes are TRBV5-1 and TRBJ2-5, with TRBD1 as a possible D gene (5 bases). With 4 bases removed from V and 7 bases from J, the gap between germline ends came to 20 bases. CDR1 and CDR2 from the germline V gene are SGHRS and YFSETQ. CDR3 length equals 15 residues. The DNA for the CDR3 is TGCGCCAGCAGCGGGGTGGTCGGATCGCAGGGGACCCAGTACTTC. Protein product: CASSGVVGSQGTQYF.

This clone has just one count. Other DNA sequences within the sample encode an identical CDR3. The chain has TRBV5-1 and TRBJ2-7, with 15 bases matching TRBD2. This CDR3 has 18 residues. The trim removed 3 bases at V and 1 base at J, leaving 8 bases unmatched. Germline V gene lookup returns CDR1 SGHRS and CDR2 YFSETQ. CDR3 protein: CASSSGLAGGPLSYEQYF. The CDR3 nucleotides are TGCGCCAGCAGCTCAGGACTAGCGGGAGGGCCCCTTTCCTACGAGCAGTACTTC.

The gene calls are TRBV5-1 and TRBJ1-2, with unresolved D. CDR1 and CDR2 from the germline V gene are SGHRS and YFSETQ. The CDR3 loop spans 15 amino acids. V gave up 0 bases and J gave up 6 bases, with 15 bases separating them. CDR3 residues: CASSLAGPNWDGYTF. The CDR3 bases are TGCGCCAGCAGCTTGGCCGGACCAAATTGGGATGGCTACACCTTC.

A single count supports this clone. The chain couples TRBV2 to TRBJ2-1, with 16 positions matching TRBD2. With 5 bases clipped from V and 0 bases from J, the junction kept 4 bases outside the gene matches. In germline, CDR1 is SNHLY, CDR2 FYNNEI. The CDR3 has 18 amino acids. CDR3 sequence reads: CASSKGLAGGSSYNEQFF. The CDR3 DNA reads TGTGCCAGCAGTAAGGGACTAGCGGGAGGGAGCTCCTACAATGAGCAGTTCTTC.